This T cell receptor beta chain was sequenced during a study of shared clonotypes between healthy human individuals. Background on the study: Used for every donor were three CD4 naive, three CD4 memory, two CD8 naive and one CD8 memory plate.

V dropped 4 bases and J dropped 0; count of bases not matched to a gene: 18. Germline V gene lookup returns CDR1 SGHTS and CDR2 YDEGEE. This CDR3 has 19 residues. The protocol was immunoSEQ multiplex PCR, while the TCRdb copy is restricted to in-frame clones and leaves out a portion. The data hold over a million clones, with roughly 96% observed a single time. Whole-study findings and limits: Shared clonotypes across all four donors exceeded non-shared ones in generation probability.

Worth noting for this clone: Antigen specificity is unknown.

V is TRBV5-8 and J is TRBJ2-7; 8 bases line up with TRBD1. The sequence derives from a man younger than 40 in good health. Sequencing was carried out using naive CD4+ T cells sorted from blood. Noted subset: CD45RA+ positively selected. In DNA form, the CDR3 reads TGTGCCAGCAGCCGTGGGGACAGGACTCGACAGGCTAGCTCCTACGAGCAGTACTTC. Its translation: CASSRGDRTRQASSYEQYF.